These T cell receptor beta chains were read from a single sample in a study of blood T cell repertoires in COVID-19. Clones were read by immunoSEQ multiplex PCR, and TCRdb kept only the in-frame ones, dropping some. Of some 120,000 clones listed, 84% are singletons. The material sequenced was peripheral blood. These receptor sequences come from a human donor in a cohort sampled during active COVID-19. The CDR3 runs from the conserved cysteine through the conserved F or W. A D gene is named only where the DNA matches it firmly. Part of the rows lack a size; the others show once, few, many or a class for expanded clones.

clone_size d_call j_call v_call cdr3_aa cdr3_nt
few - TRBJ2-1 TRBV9 CASSSRPGGHSYNEQFF TGTGCCAGCAGCTCGAGACCGGGGGGCCACTCCTACAATGAGCAGTTCTTC
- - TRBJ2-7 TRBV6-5 CASSSPSQTNEQYF TGTGCCAGCAGTAGTCCCAGCCAAACTAACGAGCAGTACTTC
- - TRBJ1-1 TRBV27 CASSFVLNTEAFF TGTGCCAGCAGTTTTGTACTCAACACTGAAGCTTTCTTT
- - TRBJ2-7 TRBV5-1 CASSLAWRGPSGEQYF TGCGCCAGCAGCTTGGCTTGGCGGGGGCCCTCCGGGGAGCAGTACTTC
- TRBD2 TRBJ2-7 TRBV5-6 CASSRGGTEDEQYF TGTGCCAGCAGCCGGGGGGGGACCGAGGACGAGCAGTACTTC
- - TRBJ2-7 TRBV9 CASSPGLFSYEQYF TGTGCCAGCAGCCCGGGACTCTTCTCCTACGAGCAGTACTTC
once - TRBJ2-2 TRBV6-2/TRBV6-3 CASTPGRAAGELFF TGTGCCAGCACCCCCGGCAGGGCGGCCGGGGAGCTGTTTTTT
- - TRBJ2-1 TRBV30 CATKQTGQGSYNEQFF TGTGCTACGAAACAAACAGGGCAGGGATCCTACAATGAGCAGTTCTTC
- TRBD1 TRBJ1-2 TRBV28 CAGSLGQVYGYTF TGTGCCGGCAGCTTGGGACAGGTCTATGGCTACACCTTC
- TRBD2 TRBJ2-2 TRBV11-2 CASSLRLAANTGELFF TGTGCCAGCAGCTTGAGACTAGCGGCGAACACCGGGGAGCTGTTTTTT
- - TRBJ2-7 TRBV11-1 CASSLAIDSPYEQYF TGTGCCAGCAGCTTAGCCATAGACAGTCCCTACGAGCAGTACTTC
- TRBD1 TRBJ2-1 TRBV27 CASSPGTGPYNEQFF TGTGCCAGCAGTCCGGGGACAGGGCCCTACAATGAGCAGTTCTTC
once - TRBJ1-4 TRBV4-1 CASSQIRDNPELFF TGCGCCAGCAGCCAAATCCGGGACAATCCCGAACTGTTTTTT
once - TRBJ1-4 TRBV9 CASSSGAIVPKEKLFF TGTGCCAGCAGCTCAGGTGCGATAGTACCTAAGGAAAAACTGTTTTTT
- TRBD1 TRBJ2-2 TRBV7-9 CASSLPGQGRSGELFF TGTGCCAGCAGCTTGCCGGGACAGGGCAGGTCCGGGGAGCTGTTTTTT
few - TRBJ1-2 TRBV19 CASARGPQTGYTF TGTGCCAGCGCTCGTGGGCCACAGACGGGCTACACCTTC
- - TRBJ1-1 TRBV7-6 CASRKRDTNTEAFF TGTGCCAGCAGAAAGAGGGACACGAACACTGAAGCTTTCTTT
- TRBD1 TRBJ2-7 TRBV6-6 CASRRDRASYEQYF TGTGCCAGCAGGCGGGACAGGGCCTCCTACGAGCAGTACTTC
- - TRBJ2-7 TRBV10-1 CASSVSDEQYF TGCGCCAGCAGTGTTAGTGACGAGCAGTACTTC
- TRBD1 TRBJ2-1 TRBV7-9 CASSRQGADRPNEQFF TGTGCCAGCAGCCGACAGGGGGCCGATCGACCCAATGAGCAGTTCTTC
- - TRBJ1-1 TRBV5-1 CASSPDGNEAFF TGCGCCAGCAGCCCGGACGGGAATGAAGCTTTCTTT
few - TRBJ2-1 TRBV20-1 CSASPGHNEQFF TGCAGTGCTAGTCCGGGTCACAATGAGCAGTTCTTC
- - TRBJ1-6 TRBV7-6 CASSPSSYNSPLHF TGTGCCAGCAGCCCTAGCTCCTATAATTCACCCCTCCACTTT
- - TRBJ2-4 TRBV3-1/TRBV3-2 CASSQAPGGYYIQYF TGTGCCAGCAGCCAGGCTCCCGGGGGTTACTACATTCAGTACTTC
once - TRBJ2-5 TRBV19 CASSPPSVRLGETQYF TGTGCCAGTAGTCCTCCGAGTGTGAGACTAGGGGAGACCCAGTACTTC
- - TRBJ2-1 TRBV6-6 CASSWTPTGAEQFF TGTGCCAGCAGTTGGACTCCCACTGGCGCGGAGCAGTTCTTC
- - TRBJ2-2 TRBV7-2 CASSPRSGWNTGELFF TGTGCCAGCAGCCCACGGTCCGGGTGGAACACCGGGGAGCTGTTTTTT
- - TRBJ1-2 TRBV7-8 CASSLAAAGYGYTF TGTGCCAGCAGCTTAGCCGCAGCAGGCTATGGCTACACCTTC
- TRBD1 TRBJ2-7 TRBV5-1 CASSYGQGYEQYF TGCGCCAGCAGCTACGGACAGGGCTACGAGCAGTACTTC
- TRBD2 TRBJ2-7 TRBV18 CASSPERGREQYF TGTGCCAGCTCACCGGAGCGGGGGAGGGAGCAGTACTTC
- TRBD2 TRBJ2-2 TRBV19 CASLAGRTGELFF TGTGCCAGCTTAGCGGGGCGGACCGGGGAGCTGTTTTTT
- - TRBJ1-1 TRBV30 CAWGQLGSGKTEAFF TGTGCCTGGGGGCAGCTGGGGAGTGGGAAAACTGAAGCTTTCTTT
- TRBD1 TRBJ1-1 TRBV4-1 CASSPGSGQGFTEAFF TGCGCCAGCAGCCCCGGGTCGGGACAGGGTTTCACTGAAGCTTTCTTT
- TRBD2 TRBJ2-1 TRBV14 CASTGTSGFSYNEQFF TGTGCCAGCACCGGGACTAGCGGTTTCTCCTACAATGAGCAGTTCTTC
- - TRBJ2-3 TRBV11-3 CASSLRTATDTQYF TGTGCCAGCAGCTTACGGACAGCCACAGATACGCAGTATTTT
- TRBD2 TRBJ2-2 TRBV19 CASSARLAGGYLYTGELFF TGTGCCAGTAGTGCTAGACTAGCGGGGGGGTATTTGTACACCGGGGAGCTGTTTTTT
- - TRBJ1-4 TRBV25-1 CASSDRGFDEKLFF TGTGCCAGCAGTGACAGGGGTTTCGACGAAAAACTGTTTTTT
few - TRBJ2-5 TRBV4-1 CASNRATGSSETQYF TGCGCCAGCAACAGGGCTACAGGGTCGTCGGAGACCCAGTACTTC
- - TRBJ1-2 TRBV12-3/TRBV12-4 CASSSRNNYGYTF TGTGCCAGCAGTTCCAGGAATAACTATGGCTACACCTTC
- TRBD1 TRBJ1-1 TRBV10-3 CAIRAYRGGENTEAFF TGTGCCATCAGAGCCTACAGGGGGGGGGAGAACACTGAAGCTTTCTTT
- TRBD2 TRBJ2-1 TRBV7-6 CASSLVGERGVVNEQFF TGTGCCAGCAGCTTAGTGGGGGAGCGGGGGGTGGTCAATGAGCAGTTCTTC
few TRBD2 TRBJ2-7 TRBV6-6 CASSYTGGSSYEQYF TGTGCCAGCAGTTATACCGGGGGGAGCTCCTACGAGCAGTACTTC
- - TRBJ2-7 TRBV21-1 CASSKSDKNPYYEQYF TGTGCCAGCAGCAAGTCGGACAAGAACCCCTACTACGAGCAGTACTTC
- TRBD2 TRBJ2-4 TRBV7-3 CASSLAGGGAGNIQYF TGTGCCAGCAGCTTAGCTGGCGGGGGGGCCGGGAACATTCAGTACTTC
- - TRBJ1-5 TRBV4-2 CASSRGGNQPQHF TGTGCCAGCAGCCGGGGGGGGAATCAGCCCCAGCATTTT
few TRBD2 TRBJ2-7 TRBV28 CASSFGGDEQYF TGTGCCAGCAGTTTCGGGGGGGACGAGCAGTACTTC
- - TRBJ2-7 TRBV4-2 CASSHGGSYEQYF TGTGCCAGCAGCCACGGGGGCTCCTACGAGCAGTACTTC
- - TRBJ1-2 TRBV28 CASSGQTYGYTF TGTGCCAGCAGTGGGCAGACCTATGGCTACACCTTC
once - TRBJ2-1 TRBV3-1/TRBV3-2 CASSHLGNEQFF TGTGCCAGCAGCCACCTAGGCAATGAGCAGTTCTTC
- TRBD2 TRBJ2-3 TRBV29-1 CSLGTSGVGDTQYF TGCAGCTTAGGGACTAGCGGGGTGGGGGATACGCAGTATTTT
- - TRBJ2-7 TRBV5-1 CASSAGLAGTYEQYF TGCGCCAGCAGCGCCGGGCTGGCGGGGACCTACGAGCAGTACTTC
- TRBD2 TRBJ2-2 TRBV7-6 CASSLGASGGSGELFF TGTGCCAGCAGCTTAGGGGCCAGCGGGGGGTCCGGGGAGCTGTTTTTT
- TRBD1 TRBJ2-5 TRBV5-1 CASRPGTAQETQYF TGCGCCAGCAGACCTGGGACAGCGCAAGAGACCCAGTACTTC